The 6 T cell receptor beta chains given below trace back to one sample, sequenced in a study of metastatic and nonmetastatic thyroid tumors. Nobody among the patients had been given any treatment before thyroid surgery. TCRdb called clones again from the PCR reads with MiXCR. Altogether 6,000 to 8,000 clones are present, 27% being singletons, with the ten largest covering 15% to 20%. The sample taken for sequencing was adjacent normal tissue. These receptor sequences come from a male donor with papillary thyroid cancer or a benign thyroid nodule (not recorded which). Some clones in this sample may be carry-over from other donors' samples.

This clone was detected a few times. This rearrangement joins TRBV27 to TRBJ1-2, with TRBD1 matching 10 bases. Germline CDR1 and CDR2: MNHEY and SMNVEV (reference sequence). V shed 6 bases and J 2 bases; nucleotides not matched to a gene: 12. There are 17 residues in the CDR3. This chain's CDR3 is CASSLTVPGQGNYGYTF. In DNA form, the CDR3 reads TGTGCCAGCAGCTTAACCGTCCCGGGACAGGGGAACTATGGCTACACCTTC.

The chain employs TRBV30 and TRBJ1-4; D not resolved. The V end lost 2 bases, the J end lost 4 bases, and 8 bases lay between the germline ends. The CDR3 runs 13 residues. Germline V gene sequence: CDR1 GTSNPN, CDR2 SVGIG (reference sequence). This chain's CDR3 is CAWSFAFNEKLFF. CDR3 nucleotides: TGTGCCTGGAGTTTTGCGTTTAATGAAAAACTGTTTTTT.

CDR3 residues: CASSQELQGRNNEQFF. The CDR3 DNA is TGTGCCAGCAGCCAAGAGCTACAGGGAAGGAACAATGAGCAGTTCTTC. This chain joins TRBV4-2 and TRBJ2-1; possible D gene TRBD1, 6 bases. Germline CDR1 reads LGHNA; CDR2 reads YNFKEQ. This CDR3 spans 16 amino acids. Trimming took off 0 bases at V and 5 bases at J, with 14 bases between the two ends.

V is TRBV6-2 or TRBV6-3 and J is TRBJ2-1; D uncertain. CDR3 size: 14 residues. Germline values: CDR1 MNHEY, CDR2 SVGEGT. The V end lost 2 bases, the J end lost 4 bases, and 9 bases lay between the germline ends. The CDR3 DNA follows: TGTGCCAGCAGTTACGGCAACCAGTACAATGAGCAGTTCTTC. Amino acids: CASSYGNQYNEQFF.

The chain links TRBV6-1 to TRBJ2-7; D unclear. Trimming removed 6 bases at V and 2 bases at J, with 17 bases between. CDR1 and CDR2 from the germline V gene are MNHNS and SASEGT. This CDR3 is built from 15 residues. The CDR3 region is CASRDPEIYTYEQYF. In nucleotides, the CDR3 is TGTGCCAGCAGGGACCCTGAGATCTACACCTACGAGCAGTACTTC.

V is TRBV6-2 or TRBV6-3 and J is TRBJ2-7, with TRBD2 matching 7 bases. Germline-derived CDR1 and CDR2 are MNHEY and SVGEGT. The junction had 10 bases not matched to a gene; V was cut back by 0 bases and J by 2 bases. The CDR3 runs 17 residues. CDR3 bases: TGTGCCAGCAGTTACTCAGCTGCACGGGAGGTGGCCTACGAGCAGTACTTC. Its protein is CASSYSAAREVAYEQYF.